Below, 21 T cell receptor beta chains from the same sample are listed, as sequenced in a study of T-cell memory formation after mild COVID-19. TCRdb redid the calling of the 5' RACE reads with MiXCR, one entry per CDR3 protein. The repertoire holds roughly 620,000 distinct CDR3 sequences, with under 20% as singletons. Sequenced input: PBMCs or a T cell subset sorted from them (not recorded which). These receptors came from an adult woman who had mild COVID-19 (a few samples of this study predate the infection). Cell type and time point are not known.

The genes are TRBV19 and TRBJ2-7; maybe TRBD1 (5 bases). Germline V gene sequence: CDR1 LNHDA, CDR2 SQIVND (reference sequence). CDR3 length: 13 amino acids. V lost 3 bases and J lost 4, with 10 bases in between. The CDR3 DNA follows: TGTGCCAGTAGTATCGGCAGGGCGTACGAGCAGTACTTC. As protein: CASSIGRAYEQYF.

The V call is TRBV2, the J call TRBJ1-1, with 9 bases identical to TRBD1. Per germline, CDR1 SNHLY and CDR2 FYNNEI. V lost 7 bases and J lost 0; bases outside the gene matches: 6. The CDR3 has 15 amino acids. As DNA, the CDR3 is TGTGCCAGCAATTTACAGGGGGCTATGAACACTGAAGCTTTCTTT. As protein: CASNLQGAMNTEAFF. The full variable domain, in which reference TRBV2 and TRBJ1-1 provide the parts outside the CDR3, is EPEVTQTPSHQVTQMGQEVILRCVPISNHLYFYWYRQILGQKVEFLVSFYNNEISEKSEIFDDQFSVERPDGSNFTLKIRSTKLEDSAMYFCASNLQGAMNTEAFFGQGTRLTVV.

The chain employs TRBV4-2 and TRBJ2-7, with a possible D match to TRBD2 (7 bases). Trimming shortened V by 5 bases and J by 2 bases, and 16 bases separated the two germline ends. CDR1 and CDR2 from the germline V gene are LGHNA and YNFKEQ. The length of the CDR3 is 15 residues. The CDR3: CASSNRIGGAYEQYF. DNA of the CDR3: TGTGCCAGCAGCAACCGTATAGGGGGGGCCTACGAGCAGTACTTC.

The chain employs TRBV29-1 and TRBJ1-1, with TRBD1 matching over 7 bases. This CDR3 is built from 13 residues. The V segment lost 7 bases and the J segment 1 base; nucleotides outside the gene matches: 6. Germline V gives CDR1 SQVTM, CDR2 ANQGSEA. Here the CDR3 reads CSGHRGKNTEAFF. The DNA for the CDR3 is TGCAGCGGGCACAGGGGAAAGAACACTGAAGCTTTCTTT.

V usage is TRBV6-2 or TRBV6-3 and J usage is TRBJ1-1; D is undetermined. V was shortened by 5 bases and J by 4 bases, with 17 bases between the two germline ends. Looked up from germline, CDR1 is MNHEY and CDR2 is SVGEGT. The CDR3 consists of 15 residues. The CDR3 region has the DNA TGTGCCAGCAGTACCCCCCTATCTGGTGGCACTGAAGCTTTCTTT. Translating gives CASSTPLSGGTEAFF.

Only a few counts were recorded for this clonotype. The chain uses TRBV12-3 or TRBV12-4 and TRBJ2-1, with 7 nucleotides matching TRBD2. V shed 3 bases and J 7 bases; nucleotides not matched to a gene: 9. The CDR3 is 15 residues long. CDR3: CASSFDGGSGNEQFF. Here the CDR3 DNA reads TGTGCCAGCAGTTTCGATGGCGGGAGCGGAAATGAGCAGTTCTTC.

In this sample, this clonotype turned up many times. This sequence joins TRBV4-2 and TRBJ2-7, with D perhaps matching TRBD2 (5 bases). V gave up 3 bases and J gave up 2 bases, with 32 bases separating them. The CDR3 loop spans 21 amino acids. Per germline, CDR1 LGHNA and CDR2 YNFKEQ. Here the CDR3 reads CASSHVTFERLRREPAYEQYF. CDR3 coding DNA: TGTGCCAGCAGCCATGTAACTTTCGAGAGACTACGAAGGGAACCCGCCTACGAGCAGTACTTC.

Only a few counts were recorded for this clonotype. This chain joins TRBV9 and TRBJ2-2; 8 bases agree with TRBD1. The junction had 10 bases not matched to a gene; V was cut back by 6 bases and J by 3 bases. The CDR3 is made up of 16 amino acids. Germline CDR1 reads SGDLS; CDR2 reads YYNGEE. The CDR3 bases are TGTGCCAGCACGTGGGCAGGGGGCGGCGACACCGGGGAGCTGTTTTTT. Translated: CASTWAGGGDTGELFF.

The chain carries TRBV5-6 and TRBJ1-1, with D hard to call. The CDR3 is 13 amino acids. Germline loops: CDR1 SGHDT, CDR2 YYEEEE. Trimming took 4 bases from V and 4 from J, leaving 11 bases between them. CDR3 residues: CASSEVWGTEAFF. The CDR3, as DNA: TGTGCCAGCAGCGAGGTTTGGGGCACTGAAGCTTTCTTT. The full variable domain, completed using reference TRBV5-6 and TRBJ1-1, is DAGVTQSPTHLIKTRGQQVTLRCSPKSGHDTVSWYQQALGQGPQFIFQYYEEEERQRGNFPDRFSGHQFPNYSSELNVNALLLGDSALYLCASSEVWGTEAFFGQGTRLTVV.

The V gene is TRBV7-8, the J gene TRBJ2-4; D not resolved. CDR1 is SGHVS, CDR2 FQNEAQ, per germline. Trimming cost V 1 base and J 1 base, with 11 bases left between them. The CDR3 consists of 16 residues. The CDR3 sequence is CASSLVKDLAKNIQYF. In DNA form, the CDR3 reads TGTGCCAGCAGCTTAGTAAAGGATTTGGCCAAAAACATTCAGTACTTC.

This clonotype was counted between two and nine times. This sequence joins TRBV4-2 and TRBJ2-5, with TRBD2 identical over 12 bases. CDR3 size: 17 residues. V gave up 3 bases and J gave up 3 bases; unmatched junction bases: 8. Germline CDR1 LGHNA, CDR2 YNFKEQ. The CDR3 reads CASSQELAGGGEETQYF. CDR3 coding DNA: TGTGCCAGCAGCCAGGAACTAGCGGGAGGAGGGGAAGAGACCCAGTACTTC.

The chain combines TRBV24-1 with TRBJ1-1, with D unclear. V dropped 2 bases and J dropped 1 base, with 22 bases sitting between them. Germline loops: CDR1 KGHDR, CDR2 SFDVKD. The CDR3 has 19 residues. The CDR3 protein is CATSDWSRHSRVPNTEAFF. CDR3 DNA: TGTGCCACCAGTGATTGGTCTAGACATTCTAGGGTCCCGAACACTGAAGCTTTCTTT.

The CDR3: CASTKVLPDTDTQYF. As DNA, the CDR3 is TGTGCCAGCACCAAGGTACTACCCGACACAGATACGCAGTATTTT. The gene calls are TRBV7-2 and TRBJ2-3; D is ambiguous. CDR3 length: 15 residues. Germline V gene sequence: CDR1 SGHTA, CDR2 FQGNSA. V was trimmed by 7 bases and J by 2 bases, leaving 16 bases between them.

This chain links TRBV18 with TRBJ1-4; D ambiguous. This CDR3 contains 14 residues. Germline CDR1 is KGHSH and CDR2 is LQKENI. Trimming pared 6 bases from V and 5 bases from J, leaving 13 bases between. In DNA form, the CDR3 reads TGTGCCAGCTCTCCCAAAGTCACAAATGAAAAACTGTTTTTT. This codes for CASSPKVTNEKLFF.

The chain links TRBV6-5 to TRBJ2-1; D is unresolved. Trimming shortened V by 0 bases and J by 0 bases, and 18 bases separated the two germline ends. Germline V gene data show CDR1 as MNHEY and CDR2 as SVGAGI. The CDR3 sequence is 19 residues long. DNA for the CDR3: TGTGCCAGCAGTTACTCCGCGGCTTCCAACCGTTACTCCTACAATGAGCAGTTCTTC. Its translation: CASSYSAASNRYSYNEQFF.

V usage is TRBV25-1 and J usage is TRBJ2-2; D ambiguous. The length of the CDR3 is 17 residues. Germline V lookup: CDR1 MGHDK, CDR2 SYGVNS. V was cut by 4 bases and J by 1 base, with 16 bases left in between. The CDR3 DNA is TGTGCCAGCAGTGGTGTTCGCGGAACTGGGAACACCGGGGAGCTGTTTTTT. As protein: CASSGVRGTGNTGELFF.

The V gene is TRBV7-2, the J gene TRBJ2-6; 11 nucleotides line up with TRBD1. CDR3 size: 18 residues. The trim removed 5 bases at V and 2 bases at J, leaving 8 bases unmatched. The germline gives CDR1 SGHTA, CDR2 FQGNSA. CDR3 amino acids: CASSLRGQGGTGANVLTF. The CDR3 coding sequence is TGTGCCAGCAGCCTCCGGGGACAGGGGGGAACTGGGGCCAACGTCCTGACTTTC.

This clonotype appeared a few times. The chain recombines TRBV30 with TRBJ2-7, with TRBD1 matching over 9 bases. CDR1 and CDR2 from the germline V gene are GTSNPN and SVGIG (reference sequence). The CDR3 length is 13 residues. V gave up 3 bases and J gave up 1 base; unmatched junction bases: 1. CDR3 protein: CAWSGTGSYEQYF. CDR3 sequence (DNA): TGTGCCTGGAGCGGGACAGGGTCCTACGAGCAGTACTTC.

The chain carries TRBV30 and TRBJ2-1; 7 nucleotides match TRBD2. Unmatched junction bases numbered 4, after V lost 0 bases and J lost 5 bases. The CDR3 totals 14 residues. CDR1 is GTSNPN, CDR2 SVGIG, per germline (reference sequence). The CDR3 loop is CAWSVGAGNNEQFF. The CDR3 DNA reads as TGTGCCTGGAGTGTAGGAGCGGGAAACAATGAGCAGTTCTTC.

This clonotype turned up a few times. The chain carries TRBV24-1 and TRBJ2-7, with 8 positions matching TRBD1. The V segment lost 3 bases and the J segment 10 bases; nucleotides outside the gene matches: 7. The CDR3 is made up of 13 amino acids. The V gene's germline CDR1 is KGHDR and CDR2 SFDVKD. The CDR3 coding sequence is TGTGCCACCAGTGATCCTCCCACAGGGGGTCAGTACTTC. As protein: CATSDPPTGGQYF.

The rearrangement links TRBV9 to TRBJ2-3; the D gene could be TRBD1 or TRBD2 (5 bases each). Trimming removed 0 bases from V and 3 bases from J, with 8 bases in between. The CDR3 is 14 amino acids. The germline gives CDR1 SGDLS, CDR2 YYNGEE. The chain's CDR3 is CASSVEEGTDTQYF. The CDR3, as DNA: TGTGCCAGCAGCGTAGAAGAGGGGACAGATACGCAGTATTTT.